This T cell receptor beta chain was sequenced during a study of vaccination effects on CD4 cells after COVID-19. Study-wide background: Vaccine administered to participants consisted of two doses of either BNT162b2 or mRNA-1273.

The ViraFEST assay expanded antigen-specific CD4+ T cells with viral peptide pools before sequencing. The culture ran for roughly ten days, and then CD4+ T cells were isolated. Convalescent patients had PCR-confirmed SARS-CoV-2 infection between March and December 2020. Measured with immunoSEQ multiplex PCR; TCRdb has only the in-frame clones, and not every one. The table includes about 45,000 clones, approximately 70% detected once. This clone was counted once. As yet, its antigen is unknown. Study results and caveats: The study found marked clonal contraction of infection- and vaccine-induced clones late after vaccination.

This sequence was found in a human donor who had a prior SARS-CoV-2 infection. Here the sequenced sample was CD4+ T cells from PBMCs cultured with a peptide pool, taken before COVID-19 vaccination.

CDR3 residues: CASSLRTGGSNYGYTF. CDR3 sequence (DNA): TGTGCCAGCAGTTTAAGGACAGGGGGCAGCAACTATGGCTACACCTTC. V is TRBV27 and J is TRBJ1-2, with TRBD1 identical over 11 bases. This CDR3 region has 16 residues. CDR1 is MNHEY and CDR2 is SMNVEV in the germline V gene (reference sequence). V lost 2 bases, J lost 2 bases, and 4 bases stayed unmatched.